What follows are 8 T cell receptor beta chains derived from one specimen sequenced in a study of blood T cell repertoires in COVID-19. Assay: immunoSEQ multiplex PCR; the TCRdb copy retains only in-frame clones and omits some. The sample holds around 320,000 clones, roughly 89% seen once. Input material: peripheral blood. The source of these receptors is a woman aged 25-40 years with COVID-19, enrolled during active disease.

The chain employs TRBV5-5 and TRBJ2-2; 7 bases fit TRBD1. The CDR3 sequence is 15 residues long. The trim removed 2 bases at V and 6 bases at J, leaving 7 bases unmatched. Per germline, CDR1 SGHKS and CDR2 YYEKEE (reference sequence). DNA for the CDR3: TGTGCCAGCAGCTTCTACCCAGGGGGATCCGGGGAGCTGTTTTTT. Translation: CASSFYPGGSGELFF.

The rearrangement links TRBV6-5 to TRBJ1-4, with 8 positions matching TRBD1. Germline CDR1 is MNHEY and CDR2 is SVGAGI. CDR3 length: 14 residues. The V and J ends lost 9 bases and 8 bases, in that order; junction bases with no gene match: 11. CDR3 region: CARNRTGLKEKLFF. The CDR3 bases are TGTGCCAGGAACCGGACAGGGCTAAAGGAAAAACTGTTTTTT.

The genes are TRBV7-9 and TRBJ2-7; perhaps TRBD1 as D (6 bases). The V gene lost 3 bases and the J gene lost 2 bases, with 11 bases spanning the gap. Germline V gene lookup returns CDR1 SEHNR and CDR2 FQNEAQ (reference sequence). The CDR3 consists of 14 residues. The CDR3 loop reads CASSFRQETYEQYF. The CDR3 coding sequence is TGTGCCAGCAGCTTTAGACAGGAAACCTACGAGCAGTACTTC.

The V call is TRBV12-3 or TRBV12-4, the J call TRBJ2-1; possibly TRBD2 for D (5 bases). This CDR3 spans 12 amino acids. V gave up 5 bases and J gave up 8 bases, with 10 bases separating them. The CDR3: CASSRGGYEQFF. DNA for the CDR3: TGTGCCAGCAGTCGCGGAGGCTATGAGCAGTTCTTC.

The chain couples TRBV10-3 to TRBJ1-2; 8 bases fit TRBD1. The trim removed 6 bases at V and 11 bases at J, leaving 14 bases unmatched. The V gene's germline CDR1 is ENHRY and CDR2 SYGVKD. This CDR3 comprises 14 residues. The CDR3 region is CAIRAAPDRAGYTF. In DNA, the CDR3 is TGTGCCATCAGGGCGGCCCCGGACAGGGCGGGATACACCTTC.

CDR3 nucleotides: TGTGCCAGCAGCTTTCGACACGATAATGAAAAACTGTTTTTT. Encoded protein: CASSFRHDNEKLFF. The chain combines TRBV7-8 with TRBJ1-4; D is uncertain. This CDR3 contains 14 residues. Germline lookup yields CDR1 SGHVS and CDR2 FQNEAQ. V lost 3 bases to trimming and J lost 4 bases, with 9 bases between them.

CDR3 DNA: TGTGCCAGCAGCTTGGGACTCTCGTCGTATAAAAAACTGTTTTTT. Amino acid sequence: CASSLGLSSYKKLFF. The chain combines TRBV7-2 with TRBJ1-4; perhaps TRBD1 as D (5 bases). The CDR3 runs to 15 residues. CDR1 SGHTA and CDR2 FQGNSA come from the germline V gene. Trimming cost V 3 bases and J 9 bases, with 17 bases left between them. The entire variable domain, with the rest obtained from reference TRBV7-2 and TRBJ1-4, is as follows: GAGVSQSPSNKVTEKGKDVELRCDPISGHTALYWYRQSLGQGLEFLIYFQGNSAPDKSGLPSDRFSAERTGGSVSTLTIQRTQQEDSAVYLCASSLGLSSYKKLFFGSGTQLSVL.

This sequence joins TRBV21-1 and TRBJ2-2; the table's D call, TRBD1, has no DNA check behind it. TRBV21-1 is shown as a pseudogene. This CDR3 is built from 20 residues. The CDR3 DNA follows: TGTGCCAGCAGCAAAGCGGACAGTAGTACTAAGACAGGCCAGAGAGGGGAGCTGTTTTTT. It translates to CASSKADSSTKTGQRGELFF.